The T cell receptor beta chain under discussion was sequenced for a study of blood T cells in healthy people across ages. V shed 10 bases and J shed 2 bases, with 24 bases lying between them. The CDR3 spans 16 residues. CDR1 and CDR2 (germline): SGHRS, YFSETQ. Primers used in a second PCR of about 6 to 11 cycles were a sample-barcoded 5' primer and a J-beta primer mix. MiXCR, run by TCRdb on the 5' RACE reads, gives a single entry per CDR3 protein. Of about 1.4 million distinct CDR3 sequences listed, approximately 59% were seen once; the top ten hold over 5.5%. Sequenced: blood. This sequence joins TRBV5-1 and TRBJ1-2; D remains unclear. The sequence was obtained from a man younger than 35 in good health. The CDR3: CAPEEKGPGANYGYTF. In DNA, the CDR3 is TGCGCCCCTGAGGAGAAAGGACCGGGAGCCAACTATGGCTACACCTTC.